The clone carrying this T cell receptor (beta chain) occurred a few times. Regarding treatment: around 19 received Ad26.COV2.S at low or high dose, single or two shots; about 5 received placebo; per-sample allocation not given. Repertoires come from day 63 after the first vaccine or placebo injection. The record originates from a study of Ad26.COV2.S vaccination and SARS-CoV-2 variants. The protocol was immunoSEQ multiplex PCR, while the TCRdb copy is restricted to in-frame clones and leaves out a portion. In the table there are more than 350,000 clones, around nine tenths of which are singletons. Germline-derived CDR1 and CDR2 are SEHNR and FQNEAQ (reference sequence). Trimming cost V 1 base and J 7 bases, with 11 bases left between them. The CDR3 is 13 amino acids.

The sequenced sample was peripheral blood, obtained in a trial of Ad26.COV2.S vaccine versus placebo. V and J are TRBV7-9 and TRBJ2-7, with D unresolved. This TCR came from a person between 18 and 60 years old who received the Ad26.COV2.S COVID-19 vaccine or a placebo. CDR3 nucleotide sequence: TGTGCCAGCAGCTTAGACAGTTCGCGGGAGCAGTACTTC. Protein: CASSLDSSREQYF.